The present TCR beta chain was sequenced within a study of vaccination and CD4 T cells after COVID-19. Overall study: After nasal swab PCR-confirmed SARS-CoV-2, roughly ten convalescents had mild disease and one severe. Each control was exposed to a CEFX pool, an HIV-1 Nef pool, or no peptide at all. Stimulation of cells relied on overlapping spike peptides derived from SARS-CoV-2, HCoV-NL63, HCoV-OC43 and HCoV-229E.

V was clipped by 5 bases and J by 2 bases, with 14 bases between them. Germline values: CDR1 SEHNR, CDR2 FQNEAQ (reference sequence). CDR3 size: 15 residues. Specified treatment: roughly nine-day PBMC culture with coronavirus spike peptide pools or control peptides (ViraFEST assay). Per-well cultures of millions of PBMCs received around 9.9 IU/ml IL-2 and 7.5 to 10 ug/ml peptide pools. Comment on this clonotype: The target antigen is unknown.

The Oncomine TCR Beta short-read assay was applied to DNA of cultured CD4+ T cells. TCRdb itself ran the PCR reads through MiXCR, one entry per CDR3 protein. The sample holds around 20,000 distinct CDR3 sequences, about 44% seen once. The material sequenced was CD4+ T cells from blood, cultured in vitro, taken before SARS-CoV-2 vaccination. The chain is built from TRBV7-9 and TRBJ2-3; D is unclear. This TCR derives from a human donor who had recovered from COVID-19. The DNA for the CDR3 is TGTGCCAGCAGCACCCGGGCCGCACACACAGATACGCAGTATTTT. Amino acid sequence: CASSTRAAHTDTQYF.